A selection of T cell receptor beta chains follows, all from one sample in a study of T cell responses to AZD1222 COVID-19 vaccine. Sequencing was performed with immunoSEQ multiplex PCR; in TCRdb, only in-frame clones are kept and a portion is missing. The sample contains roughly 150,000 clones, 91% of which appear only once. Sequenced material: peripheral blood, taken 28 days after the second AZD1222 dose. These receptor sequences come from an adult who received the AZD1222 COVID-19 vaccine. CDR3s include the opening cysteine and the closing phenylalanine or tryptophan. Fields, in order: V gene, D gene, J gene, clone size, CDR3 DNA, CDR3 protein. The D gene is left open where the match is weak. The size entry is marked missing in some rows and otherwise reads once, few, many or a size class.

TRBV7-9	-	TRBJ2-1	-	TGTGCCAGCAGCTTAGAGAGAAGGGAGGTGCAGTTCTTC	CASSLERREVQFF
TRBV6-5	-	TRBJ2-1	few	TGTGCCAGCAGTTACGTGAGGGGACAATCCTACAATGAGCAGTTCTTC	CASSYVRGQSYNEQFF
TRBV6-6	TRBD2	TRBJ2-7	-	TGTGCCAGCAGTTACTCGGCTAGCGGGAGTTTTTACGAGCAGTACTTC	CASSYSASGSFYEQYF
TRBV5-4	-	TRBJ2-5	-	TGTGCCAGCAGCTTTGGGGGGACAGAAGAGACCCAGTACTTC	CASSFGGTEETQYF
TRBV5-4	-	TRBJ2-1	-	TGTGCCAGCAGCTTTAAAAGACAGGGAGGCGGTGAGCAGTTCTTC	CASSFKRQGGGEQFF
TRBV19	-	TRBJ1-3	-	TGTGCCAGTAGATCCGCGGGACGGAACACATCGGGAAACACCATATATTTT	CASRSAGRNTSGNTIYF
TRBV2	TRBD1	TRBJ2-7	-	TGTGCCACTGACAGGGCCTACGAGCAGTACTTC	CATDRAYEQYF
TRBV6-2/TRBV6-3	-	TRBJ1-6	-	TGTGCCAGCAGTTACCCACCCGGGAGCTCCTATAATTCACCCCTCCACTTT	CASSYPPGSSYNSPLHF
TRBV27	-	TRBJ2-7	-	TGTGCCAGCAGTTTTTCCGACCCCTACGAGCAGTACTTC	CASSFSDPYEQYF
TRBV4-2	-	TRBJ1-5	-	TGTGCCAGCAGCCAAGATGGGGGGGATCGGCCCCAGCATTTT	CASSQDGGDRPQHF
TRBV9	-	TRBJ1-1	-	TGTGCCAGCAGCGTAGGGTCAGGAGGAAACACTGAAGCTTTCTTT	CASSVGSGGNTEAFF
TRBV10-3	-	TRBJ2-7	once	TGTGCCATCAGTCGAAGACCGACCGAATCTTCATACGAGCAGTACTTC	CAISRRPTESSYEQYF
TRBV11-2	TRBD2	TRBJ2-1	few	TGTGCCAGCAGGTTCGGACTAGCGAGAGTATATGAGCAGTTCTTC	CASRFGLARVYEQFF
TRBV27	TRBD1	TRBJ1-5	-	TGTGCCAGCAGTTTGACAGGGACATTCAATCAGCCCCAGCATTTT	CASSLTGTFNQPQHF
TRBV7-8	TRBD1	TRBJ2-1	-	TGTGCCAGCAGCCTACCCGGGACAGGGCACTACAATGAGCAGTTCTTC	CASSLPGTGHYNEQFF
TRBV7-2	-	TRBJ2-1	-	TGTGCCAGCAGCTTAACCTCCCAGCATGAGCAGTTCTTC	CASSLTSQHEQFF
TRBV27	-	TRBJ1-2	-	TGTGCCAGCAGTTTGGGCCGGGGCACTAACGGCTACACCTTC	CASSLGRGTNGYTF
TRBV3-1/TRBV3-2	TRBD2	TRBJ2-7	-	TGTGCCAGCAGCCGCGTCACTAGCGGGAGTTCAGCCTACGAGCAGTACTTC	CASSRVTSGSSAYEQYF
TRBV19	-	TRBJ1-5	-	TGTGCCAGTAGTATAGGCAGCTTGTGGCCCCAGCATTTT	CASSIGSLWPQHF
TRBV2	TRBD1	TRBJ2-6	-	TGTGCCAGCAGTGAATCCGGGACAGCTTCACGGGCCAACGTCCTGACTTTC	CASSESGTASRANVLTF
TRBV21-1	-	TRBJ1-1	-	TGTGCCAGCAGCAAAGGGGGAGGAGACCACACTGAAGCTTTCTTT	CASSKGGGDHTEAFF
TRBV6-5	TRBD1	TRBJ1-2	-	TGTGCCAGCAGGGGGACAGGGGAGTCCTACTATGGCTACACCTTC	CASRGTGESYYGYTF
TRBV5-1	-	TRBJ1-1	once	TGCGCCAGCAGCTTGTTTATGGGAACTGAAGCTTTCTTT	CASSLFMGTEAFF
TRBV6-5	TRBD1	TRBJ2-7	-	TGTGCCAGCACCCGCGGGGGACAGGGCTACGAGCAGTACTTC	CASTRGGQGYEQYF
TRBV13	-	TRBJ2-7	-	TGTGCCAGCAGCTTAAATCGAGACTACGAGCAGTACTTC	CASSLNRDYEQYF
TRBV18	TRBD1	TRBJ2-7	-	TGTGCCAGCTCACCACTAATTTGGGGACAGGGGGGCCCCTACGAGCAGTACTTC	CASSPLIWGQGGPYEQYF
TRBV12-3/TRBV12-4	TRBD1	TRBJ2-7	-	TGTGCCAGCAGTTACAGGGGTTACGAGCAGTACTTC	CASSYRGYEQYF
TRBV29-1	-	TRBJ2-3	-	TGCAGCGTTGAGGGACCCACTGGCACAGATACGCAGTATTTT	CSVEGPTGTDTQYF